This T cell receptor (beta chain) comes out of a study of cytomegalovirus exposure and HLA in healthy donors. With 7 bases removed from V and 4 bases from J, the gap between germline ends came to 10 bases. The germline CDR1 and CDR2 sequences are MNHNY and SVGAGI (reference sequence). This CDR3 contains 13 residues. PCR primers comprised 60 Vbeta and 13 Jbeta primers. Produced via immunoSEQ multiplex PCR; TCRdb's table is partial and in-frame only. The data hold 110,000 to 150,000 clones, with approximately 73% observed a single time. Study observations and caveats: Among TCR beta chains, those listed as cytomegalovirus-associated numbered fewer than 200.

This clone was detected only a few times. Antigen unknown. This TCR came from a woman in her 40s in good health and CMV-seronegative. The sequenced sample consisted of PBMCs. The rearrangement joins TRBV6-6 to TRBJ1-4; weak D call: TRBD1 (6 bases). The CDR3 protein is CASMTGNNEKLFF. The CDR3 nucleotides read TGTGCCAGCATGACAGGAAATAATGAAAAACTGTTTTTT.